This is a list of T cell receptor beta chains from one sample in a study of CD8 T cells in ankylosing spondylitis. TCRdb re-called the 5' RACE reads with MiXCR, one entry per CDR3 protein. This table has approximately 540,000 distinct CDR3 sequences, more than 9.5% appearing once. The sequenced sample consisted of blood, either unsorted or a sorted T cell fraction (not recorded which). All receptors derive from a male donor with ankylosing spondylitis. The CDR3 runs from the conserved cysteine through the conserved F or W. A D gene is named only where the DNA matches it firmly. Size is stated for part of the rows, as once, few or many counts, or as a class when the clone is expanded.

few	TRBJ1-1	TRBV20-1	TRBD1	TGCAGTGCTAGAGATGACGGCAGGGGGTCAGGGAACACTGAAGCTTTCTTT	CSARDDGRGSGNTEAFF
many	TRBJ2-7	TRBV5-1	NA	TGCGCCAGCAGCTTGGGGGGAACCTACGAGCAGTACTTC	CASSLGGTYEQYF
NA	TRBJ2-1	TRBV15	TRBD1	TGTGCCACCAGGCCGGGGACAGGTTTTTACAATGAGCAGTTCTTC	CATRPGTGFYNEQFF
NA	TRBJ2-7	TRBV5-1	NA	TGCGCCAGCAGCCTCCCGGACGGGTACGAGCAGTACTTC	CASSLPDGYEQYF
many	TRBJ2-1	TRBV24-1	NA	TGTGCCACCAGTGACCCCGGGACAAACAACAATGAGCAGTTCTTC	CATSDPGTNNNEQFF
NA	TRBJ1-1	TRBV28	NA	TGTGCCAGCAGTTTAGATTCCTTACGAAACACTGAAGCTTTCTTT	CASSLDSLRNTEAFF
once	TRBJ1-5	TRBV3-1	NA	TGTGCCAGCAGCCCGGGACTCTCGGCTTATAGCAATCAGCCCCAGCATTTT	CASSPGLSAYSNQPQHF
many	TRBJ2-5	TRBV18	NA	TGTGCCAGCTCACCACGACAGGAAGAGACCCAGTACTTC	CASSPRQEETQYF
few	TRBJ1-2	TRBV10-3	TRBD1	TGTGCCATCACCGGGGACAGGGGGAGCGGCTACACCTTC	CAITGDRGSGYTF
many	TRBJ1-1	TRBV4-2	NA	TGTGCCAGCAGCCAAGACGAGGGGACCACTGAAGCTTTCTTT	CASSQDEGTTEAFF
NA	TRBJ2-7	TRBV20-1	NA	TGCAGTGCATCCTTAGCGGAGACCACCTACGAGCAGTACTTC	CSASLAETTYEQYF
many	TRBJ2-1	TRBV6-6	TRBD2	TGTGCCAGCAGAATAGCGGGAGTTAATGAGCAGTTCTTC	CASRIAGVNEQFF
NA	TRBJ1-3	TRBV13	NA	TGTGCCAGCACACCTCAGGGATCGAGGGCTGGAAACACCATATATTTT	CASTPQGSRAGNTIYF
NA	TRBJ2-1	TRBV15	TRBD2	TGTGCCACCAGCAGAGCACCTAGCGGGAGCGATGAGCAGTTCTTC	CATSRAPSGSDEQFF
NA	TRBJ2-6	TRBV2	NA	TGTGCCAGCAGTCGAATTACGGGACCGACGATAATTACCTCTGGGGCCAACGTCCTGACTTTC	CASSRITGPTIITSGANVLTF
few	TRBJ2-1	TRBV6-2/TRBV6-3	TRBD2	TGTGCCAGCCGCGGGAGTGCCTACAATGAGCAGTTCTTC	CASRGSAYNEQFF
many	TRBJ2-1	TRBV5-1	TRBD1	TGCGCCAGCAGCTCGGGACAGGGGGTTTATGAGCAGTTCTTC	CASSSGQGVYEQFF